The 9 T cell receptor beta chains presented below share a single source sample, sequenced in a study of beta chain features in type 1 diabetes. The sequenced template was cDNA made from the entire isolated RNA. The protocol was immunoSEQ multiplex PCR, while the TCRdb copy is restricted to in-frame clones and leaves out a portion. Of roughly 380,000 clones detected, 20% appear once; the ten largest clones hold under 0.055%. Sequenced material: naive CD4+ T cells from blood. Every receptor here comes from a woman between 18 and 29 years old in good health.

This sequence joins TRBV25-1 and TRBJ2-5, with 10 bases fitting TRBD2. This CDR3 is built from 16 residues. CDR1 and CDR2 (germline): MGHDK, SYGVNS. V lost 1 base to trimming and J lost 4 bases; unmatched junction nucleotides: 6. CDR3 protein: CASSEFASGSVETQYF. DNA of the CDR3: TGTGCCAGCAGTGAATTCGCTAGCGGGAGCGTAGAGACCCAGTACTTC.

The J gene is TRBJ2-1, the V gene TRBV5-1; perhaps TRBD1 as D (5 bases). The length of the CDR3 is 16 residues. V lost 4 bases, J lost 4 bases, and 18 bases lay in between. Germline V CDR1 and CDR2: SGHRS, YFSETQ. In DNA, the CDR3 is TGCGCCAGCAGCCCCACCCGACAGCGCTTTTACAATGAGCAGTTCTTC. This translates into CASSPTRQRFYNEQFF.

The CDR3 DNA follows: TGTGCCAGCAGCGTAGACGAGACAGGGTTCTACGAGCAGTACTTC. Its protein product is CASSVDETGFYEQYF. The J gene is TRBJ2-7, the V gene TRBV9, with 7 bases aligning to TRBD1. The CDR3 consists of 15 residues. Germline CDR1 is SGDLS and CDR2 is YYNGEE. J was trimmed by 3 bases and V by 0 bases; bases with no gene match: 6.

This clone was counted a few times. Here the CDR3 DNA reads TGCAGCGTTGTTGGGGAGGGACAAGCCTATGGCTACACCTTC. Residues: CSVVGEGQAYGYTF. J is TRBJ1-2 and V is TRBV29-1; TRBD1 is a possible D gene (6 bases). Germline values: CDR1 SQVTM, CDR2 ANQGSEA. This CDR3 is 14 amino acids long. Trimming shortened V by 4 bases and J by 4 bases, and 16 bases separated the two germline ends. Complete variable domain (other parts from reference TRBV29-1 and TRBJ1-2): SAVISQKPSRDICQRGTSLTIQCQVDSQVTMMFWYRQQPGQSLTLIATANQGSEATYESGFVIDKFPISRPNLTFSTLTVSNMSPEDSSIYLCSVVGEGQAYGYTFGSGTRLTVV.

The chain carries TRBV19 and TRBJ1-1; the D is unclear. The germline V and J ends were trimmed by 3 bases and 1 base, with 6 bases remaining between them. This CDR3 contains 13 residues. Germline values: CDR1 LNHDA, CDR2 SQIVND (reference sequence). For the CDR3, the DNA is TGTGCCAGTAGTATGGGCAGGAACACTGAAGCTTTCTTT. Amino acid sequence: CASSMGRNTEAFF.

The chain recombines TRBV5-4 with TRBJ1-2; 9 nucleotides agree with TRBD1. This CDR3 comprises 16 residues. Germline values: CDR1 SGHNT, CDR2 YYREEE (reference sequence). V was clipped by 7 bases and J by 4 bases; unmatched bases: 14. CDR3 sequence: CASSLRDRVRLYGYTF. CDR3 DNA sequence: TGTGCCAGCTCCCTCCGGGACAGGGTGAGACTCTATGGCTACACCTTC.

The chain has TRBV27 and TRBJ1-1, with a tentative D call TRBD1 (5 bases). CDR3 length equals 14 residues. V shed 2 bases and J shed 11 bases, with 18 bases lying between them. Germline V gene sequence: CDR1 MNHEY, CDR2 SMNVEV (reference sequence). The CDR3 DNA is TGTGCCAGCAGTTTAGGGCCGGCCGAATCAGGGGCTTTCTTT. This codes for CASSLGPAESGAFF.

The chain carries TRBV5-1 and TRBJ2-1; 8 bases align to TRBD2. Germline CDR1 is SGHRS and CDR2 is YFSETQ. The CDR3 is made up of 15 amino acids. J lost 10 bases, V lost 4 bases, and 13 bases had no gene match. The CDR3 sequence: CASSMDTSGGGEQFF. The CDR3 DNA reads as TGCGCCAGCAGCATGGATACTAGCGGAGGGGGAGAGCAGTTCTTC.

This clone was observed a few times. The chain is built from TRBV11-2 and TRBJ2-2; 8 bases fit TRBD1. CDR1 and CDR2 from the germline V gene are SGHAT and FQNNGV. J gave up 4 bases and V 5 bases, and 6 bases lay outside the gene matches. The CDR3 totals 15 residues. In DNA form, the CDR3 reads TGTGCCAGCAGCCCTCGGGACAGGTCCACCGGGGAGCTGTTTTTT. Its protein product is CASSPRDRSTGELFF.